This T cell receptor (beta chain) stems from a study of post-analysis software for immune sequencing data. Turning to the study itself: Included courses were relapsing-remitting and secondary progressive multiple sclerosis; progressive-relapsing multiple sclerosis was also included. General study results and limits: When compared against controls, multiple sclerosis patients showed significantly lower normalized Chao1 diversity. Roughly 5 TRBV segments occurring more often in patients than controls included TRBV5-6, TRBV5-1 and TRBV20-1.

Sequencing libraries made from TCR beta cDNA carried unique molecular identifiers. From the PCR reads, TCRdb called clonotypes with MiXCR, one entry per CDR3 protein. This table holds about 190,000 distinct CDR3 sequences, around 29% found once. V was shortened by 7 bases and J by 7 bases, with 23 bases between the two germline ends. The CDR3 extends over 16 amino acids. For this clonotype: Its cognate antigen is unknown.

This chain connects TRBV12-3 or TRBV12-4 to TRBJ2-1, with D perhaps TRBD1 (6 bases). Specimen: blood. This clonotype was sampled from a girl under 18 with multiple sclerosis. The CDR3 protein is CASKHLGTSSGNEQFF. CDR3 DNA sequence: TGTGCCAGCAAACACCTCGGGACATCATCTGGGAATGAGCAGTTCTTC.